This T cell receptor beta chain came from a study of technical replicates of blood from several donors. Only in-frame clones appear in the TCRdb table, and some are missing; sequencing was by immunoSEQ multiplex PCR. The sample records under 85,000 clones, 90% to 95% being singletons. Looked up from germline, CDR1 is SGDLS and CDR2 is YYNGEE. V was pared by 0 bases and J by 6 bases, with 18 bases between. The CDR3 is 17 amino acids. The chain has TRBV9 and TRBJ2-2; maybe TRBD2 (6 bases). This receptor was taken from a human donor in good health. The sequencing input was T cells isolated from PBMCs. Here the CDR3 reads CASSVGGEVGFAGELFF. The CDR3 bases are TGTGCCAGCAGCGTAGGGGGGGAGGTGGGGTTCGCCGGGGAGCTGTTTTTT.